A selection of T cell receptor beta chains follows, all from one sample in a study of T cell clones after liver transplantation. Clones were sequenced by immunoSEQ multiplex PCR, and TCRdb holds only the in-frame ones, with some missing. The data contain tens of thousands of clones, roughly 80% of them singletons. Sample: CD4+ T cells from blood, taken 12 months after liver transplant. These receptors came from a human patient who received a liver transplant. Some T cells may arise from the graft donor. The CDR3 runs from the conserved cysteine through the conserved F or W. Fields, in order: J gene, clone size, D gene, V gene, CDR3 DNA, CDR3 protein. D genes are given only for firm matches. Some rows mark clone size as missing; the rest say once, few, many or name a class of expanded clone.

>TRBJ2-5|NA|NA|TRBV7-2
TGTGCCAGCAGCCTATCCGGGAATAAAGAGACCCAGTACTTC
CASSLSGNKETQYF
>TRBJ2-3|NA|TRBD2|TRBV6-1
TGTGCCAGCAGTGCATTAGCGGGCCGCACAGATACGCAGTATTTT
CASSALAGRTDTQYF
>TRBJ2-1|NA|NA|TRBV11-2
TGTGCCAGCAGCTCGAGGGGCAATCACAATGAGCAGTTCTTC
CASSSRGNHNEQFF
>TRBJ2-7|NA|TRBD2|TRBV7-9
TGTGCCAGCAGCTTAGAGTCACTAGCGGGAGTGGAGTACGAGCAGTACTTC
CASSLESLAGVEYEQYF
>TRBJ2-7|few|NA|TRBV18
TGTGCCAGCTCACCTGGGGACGAGCAGTACTTC
CASSPGDEQYF
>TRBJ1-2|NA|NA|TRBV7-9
TGTGCCAGCAGCCCCCGGGAGAACTATGGCTACACCTTC
CASSPRENYGYTF
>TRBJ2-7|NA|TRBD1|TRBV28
TGTGCCAGCAGCCCCCAGGGGGCGTCCTACGAGCAGTACTTC
CASSPQGASYEQYF
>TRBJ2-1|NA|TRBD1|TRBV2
TGTGCCAGCAGTGTGACCATCGACAGGGGTGTGAACAATGAGCAGTTCTTC
CASSVTIDRGVNNEQFF
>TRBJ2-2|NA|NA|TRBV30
TGTGCCTGGAGCGGCGGAATGAACACCGGGGAGCTGTTTTTT
CAWSGGMNTGELFF
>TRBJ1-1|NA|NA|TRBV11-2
TGTGCCTGGTCCTTCGGCCCGAACACTGAAGCTTTCTTT
CAWSFGPNTEAFF
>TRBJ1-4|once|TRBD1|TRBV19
TGTGCCAGTAGTATTGAACCCGGGACAGGGTTACAAAAACTGTTTTTT
CASSIEPGTGLQKLFF
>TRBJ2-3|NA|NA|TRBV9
TGTGCCAGCAGCGTAATCTCCGGGAGCCCAGATACGCAGTATTTT
CASSVISGSPDTQYF
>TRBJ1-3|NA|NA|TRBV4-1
TGCGCCAGCAGCCCCCTGGCAGGACACTCTGGAAACACCATATATTTT
CASSPLAGHSGNTIYF
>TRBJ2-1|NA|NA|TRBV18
TGTGCCAGCTCATTACTAGCTGACCGGGCGAGCTCCTACAATGAGCAGTTCTTC
CASSLLADRASSYNEQFF
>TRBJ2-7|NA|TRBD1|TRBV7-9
TGTGCCAGCAGCACTTATCCGGGACAGACCTACGAGCAGTACTTC
CASSTYPGQTYEQYF
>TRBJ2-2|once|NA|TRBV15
TGTGCCACCAGCGTAGGGGACAACAGCGCGAACACCGGGGAGCTGTTTTTT
CATSVGDNSANTGELFF
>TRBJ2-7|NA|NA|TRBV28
TGTGCCAGCAGTTCCGGACCACAGGGTAGCTACGAGCAGTACTTC
CASSSGPQGSYEQYF
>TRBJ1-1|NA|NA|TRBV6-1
TGTGCCAGCAGTGCACAGCGGAACACTGAAGCTTTCTTT
CASSAQRNTEAFF
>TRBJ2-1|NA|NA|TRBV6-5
TGTGCCAGCAGCCGCATTTATCCCAATGAGCAGTTCTTC
CASSRIYPNEQFF
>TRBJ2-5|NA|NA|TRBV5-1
TGCGCCAGCAGGCGTCGGGGTTCACAAGAGACCCAGTACTTC
CASRRRGSQETQYF
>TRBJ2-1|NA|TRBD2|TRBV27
TGTGCCAGCATGCTCCTGGGACTAGCGGGAAACAATGAGCAGTTCTTC
CASMLLGLAGNNEQFF
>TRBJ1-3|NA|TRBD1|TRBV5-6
TGTGCCAGCAGCTTGGGGCAGGGGGGTAACACCATATATTTT
CASSLGQGGNTIYF
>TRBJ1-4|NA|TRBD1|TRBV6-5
TGTGCCAGCAGTCGGGACAGGGAGGGAGAAAAACTGTTTTTT
CASSRDREGEKLFF
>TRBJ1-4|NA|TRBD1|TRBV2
TGTGCCAGCAGTTTACAGGGGGCGGGTGAAAAACTGTTTTTT
CASSLQGAGEKLFF
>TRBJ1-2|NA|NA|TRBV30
TGTGCCTGGAGTGTTCCCGGCAGGCTAGGTAATGGCTACACCTTC
CAWSVPGRLGNGYTF
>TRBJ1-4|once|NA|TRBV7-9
TGTGCCAGCAGATCGGGACATTCGAACGAAAAACTGTTTTTT
CASRSGHSNEKLFF
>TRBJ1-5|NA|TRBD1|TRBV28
TGTGCCAGCAGTCTCCCGCAGGGGGGCAATCAGCCCCAGCATTTT
CASSLPQGGNQPQHF
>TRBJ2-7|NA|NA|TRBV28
TGTGCCAGCAGACCCGGGACACCAAACTACGAGCAGTACTTC
CASRPGTPNYEQYF
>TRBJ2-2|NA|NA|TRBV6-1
TGTGCCAGCAGTGAAGATGGGGCCGGGGAGCTGTTTTTT
CASSEDGAGELFF
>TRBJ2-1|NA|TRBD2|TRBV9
TGTGCCAGCAGCGTATTTGGACTAGCGGATTACAATGAGCAGTTCTTC
CASSVFGLADYNEQFF
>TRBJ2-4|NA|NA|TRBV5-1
TGCGCCAGCAGCTTGGGGCAGGGTTATGGCATTCAGTACTTC
CASSLGQGYGIQYF
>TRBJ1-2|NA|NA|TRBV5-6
TGTGCCAGCAGCCCGTGGGCCAACTATGGCTACACCTTC
CASSPWANYGYTF
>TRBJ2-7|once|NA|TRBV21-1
TGTGCCAGCAGGGAGGACAGAGACTCCTACGAGCAGTACTTC
CASREDRDSYEQYF
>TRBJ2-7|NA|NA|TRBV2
TGTGCCAGCAGTGAGTACGAGAACGAGCAGTACTTC
CASSEYENEQYF
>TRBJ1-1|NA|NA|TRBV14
TGTGCCAGCAGCCAACAGAGGAACACTGAAGCTTTCTTT
CASSQQRNTEAFF
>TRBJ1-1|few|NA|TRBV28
TGTGCCAGCACCCTACTGGAGGGACGGGCTTTCTTT
CASTLLEGRAFF
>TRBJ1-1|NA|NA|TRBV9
TGTGCCAGCAGCGTAGCTGGGCGGCGGGAGGCTTTCTTT
CASSVAGRREAFF
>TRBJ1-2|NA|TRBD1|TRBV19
TGTGCCAGTAGTGTCGACAGGGGGCGTCGGTATGGCTACACCTTC
CASSVDRGRRYGYTF
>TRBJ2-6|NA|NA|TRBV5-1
TGCGCCAGCAGCACCCGGGGAGACTCTGGGGCCAACGTCCTGACTTTC
CASSTRGDSGANVLTF
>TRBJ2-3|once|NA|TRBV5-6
TGTGCCAGCAGCTTGGTTGGCCTTACCACAGATACGCAGTATTTT
CASSLVGLTTDTQYF
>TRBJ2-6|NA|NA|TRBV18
TGTGCCAGCTCACCTTGGAACTTCTCTGGGGCCAACGTCCTGACTTTC
CASSPWNFSGANVLTF
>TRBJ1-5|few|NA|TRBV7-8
TGTGCCAGCAGCTTAGGCCAGGGCGCCAATCAGCCCCAGCATTTT
CASSLGQGANQPQHF
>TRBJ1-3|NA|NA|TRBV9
TGTGCCAGCAGCGCTCCTTCCGGAAACACCATATATTTT
CASSAPSGNTIYF
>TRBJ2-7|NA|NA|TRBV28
TGTGCCAGCAGTTTTGACGAGCAGTACTTC
CASSFDEQYF
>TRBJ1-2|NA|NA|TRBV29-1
TGCAGCGGGATGGATTACTATGGCTACACCTTC
CSGMDYYGYTF
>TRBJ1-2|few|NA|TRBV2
TGTGCCAGCAGTGACAGGAGTAACTATGGCTACACCTTC
CASSDRSNYGYTF
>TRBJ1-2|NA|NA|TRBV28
TGTGCCAGCAGTTTACGGCCAACTAACTATGGCTACACCTTC
CASSLRPTNYGYTF
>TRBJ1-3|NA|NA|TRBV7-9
TGTGCCAGCAGCCCAGGGTCCCCGGGAAACACCATATATTTT
CASSPGSPGNTIYF
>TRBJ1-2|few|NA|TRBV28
TGTGCCAGCAGTAAGACGGTCCCAAGCTATGGCTACACCTTC
CASSKTVPSYGYTF
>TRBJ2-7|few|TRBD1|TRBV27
TGTGCCAGCAGTTTACAAGGGACAGGGGGCGAGCAGTACTTC
CASSLQGTGGEQYF
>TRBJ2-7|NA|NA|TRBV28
TGTGCCAGCCATTGGGCCCGTCGAAACGAGCAGTACTTC
CASHWARRNEQYF
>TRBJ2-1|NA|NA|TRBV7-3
TGTGCCAGCAGCCGCAAGCGGGCAACCTACAATGAGCAGTTCTTC
CASSRKRATYNEQFF
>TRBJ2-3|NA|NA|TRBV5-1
TGCGCCAGCAGCCGTGGGACTTTAAACACAGATACGCAGTATTTT
CASSRGTLNTDTQYF